Sequencing of this TCR beta chain was carried out in a study of CD8 T cells in ankylosing spondylitis. CDR1 and CDR2 from the germline V gene are DFQATT and SNEGSKA (reference sequence). This CDR3 region has 11 residues. V dropped 2 bases and J dropped 8; count of bases not matched to a gene: 2. This clonotype was observed many times. From the 5' RACE reads, TCRdb called clonotypes with MiXCR, one entry per CDR3 protein. The table records 210,000 or so distinct CDR3 sequences, about 26% of them present only once. The sequence was obtained from a male donor with ankylosing spondylitis or in good health (not recorded which). The sequenced sample consisted of blood, either unsorted or a sorted T cell fraction (not recorded which). The V and J genes are TRBV20-1 and TRBJ1-1, with TRBD1 matching 7 bases. This chain's CDR3 is CSARQDREAFF. CDR3 sequence (DNA): TGCAGTGCTAGACAGGACAGGGAAGCTTTCTTT.